Here is one T cell receptor beta chain with its context. Antigen: not known. CDR3 length: 13 residues. Germline values: CDR1 LGHNA, CDR2 YNFKEQ. Trimming took off 1 base at V and 9 bases at J, with 10 bases between the two ends. Method: immunoSEQ multiplex PCR; TCRdb's copy keeps in-frame clones and lacks some. The sample lists 30,000 to 35,000 clones, about three quarters occurring once. The data originate from a study of T cells in tumors after PD-1 blockade. Overall study context: No patient had prior checkpoint blockade, systemic immunosuppression, or radiotherapy within 4 weeks. Patients received pembrolizumab 200 mg every 3 weeks or cemiplimab 350 mg every 2 weeks. Daily vismodegib 150 mg continued in a subset of anti-PD-1-treated patients. General study results and limits: Some novel exhausted tumor clones appeared in pre-treatment blood, suggesting peripheral recruitment.

The material sequenced was PBMCs, taken after anti-PD-1 treatment. The TCR comes from a human donor with basal cell carcinoma. The V and J genes are TRBV4-2 and TRBJ1-5; D call uncertain. This CDR3 is CASSQGAGRPQHF. As DNA, the CDR3 is TGTGCCAGCAGCCAAGGGGCAGGCCGGCCCCAGCATTTT.